This T cell receptor beta chain comes out of a study of T cell responses to AZD1222 COVID-19 vaccine. Study outcomes and limitations: Researchers report vaccine-associated CD4 TCRs spanning spike, with dominance at 160-218 and 743-854.

Combined were second doses at about 4 or about 12 weeks. V shed 8 bases and J 6 bases; nucleotides not matched to a gene: 9. The CDR3 consists of 14 residues. From germline, CDR1 is MNHEY and CDR2 SVGAGI. In the case of this clone: No antigen is known for it.

Only in-frame clones appear in the TCRdb table, and some are missing; sequencing was by immunoSEQ multiplex PCR. Of about 48,000 clones in the sample, 65% to 90% were seen once. The V gene is TRBV6-5, the J gene TRBJ2-3; TRBD2 aligns across 9 bases. Specimen: peripheral blood, collected 28 days after the second AZD1222 dose. This TCR was recovered from an adult who received the AZD1222 COVID-19 vaccine. The CDR3 DNA reads as TGTGCCAGCTCCCCGGGACTAGCCAGCGATACGCAGTATTTT. It is translated as CASSPGLASDTQYF.